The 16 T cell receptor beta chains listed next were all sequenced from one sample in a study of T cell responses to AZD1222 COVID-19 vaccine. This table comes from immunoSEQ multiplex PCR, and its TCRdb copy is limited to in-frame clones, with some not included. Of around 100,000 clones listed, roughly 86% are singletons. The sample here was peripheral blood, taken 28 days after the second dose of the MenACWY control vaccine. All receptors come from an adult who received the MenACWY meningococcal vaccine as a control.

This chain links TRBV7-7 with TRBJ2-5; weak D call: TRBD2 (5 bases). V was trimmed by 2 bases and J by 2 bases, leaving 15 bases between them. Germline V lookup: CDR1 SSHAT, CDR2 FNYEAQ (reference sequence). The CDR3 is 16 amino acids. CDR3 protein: CASSLTGRTTQETQYF. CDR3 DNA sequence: TGTGCCAGCAGCTTAACGGGGAGAACCACACAAGAGACCCAGTACTTC. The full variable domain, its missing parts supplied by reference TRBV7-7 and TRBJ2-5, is GAGVSQSPRYKVTKRGQDVTLRCDPISSHATLYWYQQALGQGPEFLTYFNYEAQPDKSGLPSDRFSAERPEGSISTLTIQRTEQRDSAMYRCASSLTGRTTQETQYFGPGTRLLVL.

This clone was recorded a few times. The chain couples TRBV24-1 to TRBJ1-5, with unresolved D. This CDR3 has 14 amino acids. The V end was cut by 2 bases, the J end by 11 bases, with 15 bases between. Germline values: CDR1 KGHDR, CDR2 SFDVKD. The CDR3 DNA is TGTGCCACCAGTGATTCACACAATTCCCGGACCCAGCATTTT. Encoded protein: CATSDSHNSRTQHF.

The DNA of the CDR3 is TGTGCCAGTACAGGGCAATATCAAGAGACCCAGTACTTC. Translation: CASTGQYQETQYF. The chain carries TRBV19 and TRBJ2-5; maybe TRBD1 (5 bases). Per germline, CDR1 LNHDA and CDR2 SQIVND (reference sequence). The CDR3 runs to 13 residues. V lost 7 bases, J lost 2 bases, and 11 bases lay in between.

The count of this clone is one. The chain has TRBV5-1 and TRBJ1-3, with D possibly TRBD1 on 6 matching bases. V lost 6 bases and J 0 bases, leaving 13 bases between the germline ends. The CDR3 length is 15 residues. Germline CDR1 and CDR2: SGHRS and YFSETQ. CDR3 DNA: TGCGCCAGCACCATAACAGGGAGCTCTGGAAACACCATATATTTT. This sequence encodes CASTITGSSGNTIYF.

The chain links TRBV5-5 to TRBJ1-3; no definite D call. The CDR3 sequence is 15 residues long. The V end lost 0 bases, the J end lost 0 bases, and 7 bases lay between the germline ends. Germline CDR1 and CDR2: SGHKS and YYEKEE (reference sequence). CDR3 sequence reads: CASSLVPNSGNTIYF. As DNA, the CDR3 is TGTGCCAGCAGCTTGGTTCCCAACTCTGGAAACACCATATATTTT.

CDR3 bases: TGTGCCAGCAGCTTAGAACGTCGCAATCAGCCCCAGCATTTT. Amino acid sequence: CASSLERRNQPQHF. The chain employs TRBV7-2 and TRBJ1-5; D is unresolved. CDR1 and CDR2 from the germline V gene are SGHTA and FQGNSA. This CDR3 is built from 14 residues. The V end lost 1 base, the J end lost 2 bases, and 6 bases lay between the germline ends.

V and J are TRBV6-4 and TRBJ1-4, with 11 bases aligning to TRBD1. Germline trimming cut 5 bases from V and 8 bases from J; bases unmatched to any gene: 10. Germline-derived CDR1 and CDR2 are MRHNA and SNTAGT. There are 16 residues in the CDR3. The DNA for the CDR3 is TGTGCCAGCAGTTCAGGACAGGGGGCAGATGGGGAAAAACTGTTTTTT. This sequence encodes CASSSGQGADGEKLFF.

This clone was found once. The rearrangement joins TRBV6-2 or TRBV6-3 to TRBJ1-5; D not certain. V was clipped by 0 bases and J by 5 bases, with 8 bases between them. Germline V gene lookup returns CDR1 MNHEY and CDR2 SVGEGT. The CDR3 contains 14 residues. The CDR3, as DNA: TGTGCCAGCAGTTACTCCGGTTACGATCAGCCCCAGCATTTT. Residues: CASSYSGYDQPQHF.

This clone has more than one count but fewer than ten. As DNA, the CDR3 is TGTGCCAGCAGTGTAAGCTCGATCGGCTACACCTTC. Encoded protein: CASSVSSIGYTF. V and J are TRBV2 and TRBJ1-2; D gene ambiguous. CDR3 length: 12 residues. Trimming left V 4 bases short and J 8 bases short, with 11 bases between. In germline, CDR1 is SNHLY, CDR2 FYNNEI.

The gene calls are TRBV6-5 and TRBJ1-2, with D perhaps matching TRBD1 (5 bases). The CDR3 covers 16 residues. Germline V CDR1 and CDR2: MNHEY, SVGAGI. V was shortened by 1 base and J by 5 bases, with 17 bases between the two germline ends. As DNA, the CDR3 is TGTGCCAGCAGTTACTTAGCCGGGACGGCTATTTATGGCTACACCTTC. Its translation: CASSYLAGTAIYGYTF.

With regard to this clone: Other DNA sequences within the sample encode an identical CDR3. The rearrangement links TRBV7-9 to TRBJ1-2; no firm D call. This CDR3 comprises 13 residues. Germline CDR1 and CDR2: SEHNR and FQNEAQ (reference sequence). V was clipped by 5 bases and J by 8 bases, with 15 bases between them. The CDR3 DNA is TGTGCCAGCAGCCTTCCTGGGTCACGGGGCTACACCTTC. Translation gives CASSLPGSRGYTF. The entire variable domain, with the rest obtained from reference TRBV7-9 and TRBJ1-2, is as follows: DTGVSQNPRHKITKRGQNVTFRCDPISEHNRLYWYRQTLGQGPEFLTYFQNEAQLEKSRLLSDRFSAERPKGSFSTLEIQRTEQGDSAMYLCASSLPGSRGYTFGSGTRLTVV.

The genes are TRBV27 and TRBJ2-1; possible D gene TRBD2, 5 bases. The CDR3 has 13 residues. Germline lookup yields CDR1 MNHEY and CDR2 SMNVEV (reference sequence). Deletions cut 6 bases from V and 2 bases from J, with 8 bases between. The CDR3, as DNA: TGTGCCAGCAGAGAACTAGCCTACAATGAGCAGTTCTTC. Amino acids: CASRELAYNEQFF.

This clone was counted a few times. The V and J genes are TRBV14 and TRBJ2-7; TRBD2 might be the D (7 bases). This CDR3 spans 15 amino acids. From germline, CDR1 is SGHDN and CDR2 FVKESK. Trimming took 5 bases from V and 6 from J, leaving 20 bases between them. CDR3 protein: CASSKNQGTGGEQYF. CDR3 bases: TGTGCCAGCAGCAAAAACCAGGGGACGGGGGGCGAGCAGTACTTC.

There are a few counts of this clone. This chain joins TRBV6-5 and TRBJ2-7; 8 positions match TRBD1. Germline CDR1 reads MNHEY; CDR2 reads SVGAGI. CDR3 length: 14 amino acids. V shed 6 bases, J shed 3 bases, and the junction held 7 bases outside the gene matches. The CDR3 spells CASSTPDRDYEQYF. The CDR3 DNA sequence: TGTGCCAGCAGCACCCCGGACAGGGACTACGAGCAGTACTTC.

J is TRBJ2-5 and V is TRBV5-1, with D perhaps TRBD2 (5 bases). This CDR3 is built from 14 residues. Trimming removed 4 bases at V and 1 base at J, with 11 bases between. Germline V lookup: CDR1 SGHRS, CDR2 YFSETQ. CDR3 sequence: CASSPRATQETQYF. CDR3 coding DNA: TGCGCCAGCAGCCCGAGGGCTACCCAAGAGACCCAGTACTTC. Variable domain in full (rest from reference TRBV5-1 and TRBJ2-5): KAGVTQTPRYLIKTRGQQVTLSCSPISGHRSVSWYQQTPGQGLQFLFEYFSETQRNKGNFPGRFSGRQFSNSRSEMNVSTLELGDSALYLCASSPRATQETQYFGPGTRLLVL.

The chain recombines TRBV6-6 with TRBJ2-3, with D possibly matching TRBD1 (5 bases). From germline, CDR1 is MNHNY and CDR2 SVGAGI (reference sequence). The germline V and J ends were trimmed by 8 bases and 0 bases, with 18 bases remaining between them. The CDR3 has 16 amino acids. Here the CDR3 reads CASAPPGSSSTDTQYF. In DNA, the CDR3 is TGTGCCAGCGCTCCCCCAGGGTCTTCTAGCACAGATACGCAGTATTTT.